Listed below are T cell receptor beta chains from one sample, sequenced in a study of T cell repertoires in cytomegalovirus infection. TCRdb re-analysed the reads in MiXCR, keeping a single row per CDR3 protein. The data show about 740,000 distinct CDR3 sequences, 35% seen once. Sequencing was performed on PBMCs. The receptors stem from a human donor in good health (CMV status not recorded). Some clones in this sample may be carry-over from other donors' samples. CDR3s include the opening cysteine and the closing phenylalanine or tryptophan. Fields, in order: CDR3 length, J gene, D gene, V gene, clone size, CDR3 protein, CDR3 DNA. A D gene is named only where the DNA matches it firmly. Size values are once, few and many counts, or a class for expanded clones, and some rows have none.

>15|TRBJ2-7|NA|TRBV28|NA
CASRTDLQSSYEQYF
TGTGCCAGCAGGACGGACCTTCAAAGCTCCTACGAGCAGTACTTC
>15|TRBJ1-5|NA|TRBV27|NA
CASSFTPSENQPQHF
TGTGCCAGCAGTTTTACTCCCTCAGAAAATCAGCCCCAGCATTTT
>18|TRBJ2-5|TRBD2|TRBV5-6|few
CASSLAWLAGVPGETQYF
TGTGCCAGCAGCTTGGCCTGGCTAGCGGGAGTCCCCGGGGAGACCCAGTACTTC
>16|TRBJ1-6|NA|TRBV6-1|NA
CACSYGRERPLSPLHF
TGTGCCTGCAGTTACGGACGGGAACGTCCTCTTTCACCCCTCCACTTT
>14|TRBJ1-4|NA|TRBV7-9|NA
CASSFWATNEKLFF
TGTGCCAGCAGCTTCTGGGCAACTAATGAAAAACTGTTTTTT
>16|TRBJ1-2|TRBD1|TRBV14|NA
CASSPQGRQGNYGYTF
TGTGCCAGCAGCCCCCAAGGACGACAGGGGAACTATGGCTACACCTTC
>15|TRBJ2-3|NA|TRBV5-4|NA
CASSQARDGTDTQYF
TGTGCCAGCAGCCAGGCTAGGGACGGCACAGATACGCAGTATTTT
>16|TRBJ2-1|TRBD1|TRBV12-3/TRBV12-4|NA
CAITRSGGVKSGEQFF
TGTGCCATCACAAGATCAGGGGGCGTGAAGTCCGGTGAGCAGTTCTTC
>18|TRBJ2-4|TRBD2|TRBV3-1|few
CASSHSFLAGLAKNIQYF
TGTGCCAGCAGCCACAGCTTCCTAGCGGGACTAGCCAAAAACATTCAGTACTTC
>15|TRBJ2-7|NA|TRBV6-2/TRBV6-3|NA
CASSYWLLQGNEQYF
TGTGCCAGCAGTTACTGGTTGCTACAGGGTAACGAGCAGTACTTC
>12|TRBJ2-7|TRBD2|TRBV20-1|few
CSATRGAYEQYF
TGCAGTGCTACTCGGGGGGCCTACGAGCAGTACTTC
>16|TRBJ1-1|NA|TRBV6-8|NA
CASSYGPGTGDTEAFF
TGTGCCAGCAGTTATGGGCCAGGGACTGGGGACACTGAAGCTTTCTTT
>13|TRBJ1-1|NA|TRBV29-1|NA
CSVGPRTNTEAFF
TGCAGCGTTGGACCGCGCACGAACACTGAAGCTTTCTTT
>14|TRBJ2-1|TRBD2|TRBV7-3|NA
CASGIAGGLNEQFF
TGTGCCAGCGGAATAGCGGGGGGGCTCAATGAGCAGTTCTTC
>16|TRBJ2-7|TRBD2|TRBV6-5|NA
CASSEGLAGGPYEQYF
TGTGCCAGCAGTGAGGGTCTAGCGGGAGGTCCGTACGAGCAGTACTTC
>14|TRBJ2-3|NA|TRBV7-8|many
CASSFVQITDTQYF
TGTGCCAGCAGCTTTGTACAGATCACAGATACGCAGTATTTT
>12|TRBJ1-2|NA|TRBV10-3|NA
CACGRWGYGYTF
TGTGCTTGTGGGCGGTGGGGGTATGGCTACACCTTC
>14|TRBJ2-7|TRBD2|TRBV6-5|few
CASKFGRVMSEQYF
TGTGCCAGCAAATTCGGGAGGGTCATGTCCGAGCAGTACTTC
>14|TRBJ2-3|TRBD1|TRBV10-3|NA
CAISGTGGGNTQYF
TGTGCCATCAGTGGTACAGGGGGCGGCAATACGCAGTATTTT
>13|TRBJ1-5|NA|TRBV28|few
CASSLSNSQPQHF
TGTGCCAGCAGTTTATCCAATTCGCAGCCCCAGCATTTT
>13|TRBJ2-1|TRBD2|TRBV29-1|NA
CSVGRDGYNEQFF
TGCAGCGTGGGGAGGGACGGCTACAATGAGCAGTTCTTC
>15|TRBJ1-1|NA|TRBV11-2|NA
CASSLEAGMNTEAFF
TGTGCCAGCAGCTTAGAAGCAGGGATGAACACTGAAGCTTTCTTT
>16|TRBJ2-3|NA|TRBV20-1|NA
CSAGNPTRASTDTQYF
TGCAGTGCCGGAAACCCGACACGGGCAAGCACAGATACGCAGTATTTT